This T cell receptor (beta chain) was captured in a study of long-term antiretroviral therapy in people with HIV. At survey level, the immunoSEQ assay was run in its v3.0 version. TCRdb's copy holds only in-frame clones and misses some; the assay was immunoSEQ multiplex PCR. This sample has 30,000 to 35,000 clones, with around 79% found just once. Trimming took off 1 base at V and 2 bases at J, with 9 bases between the two ends. Germline values: CDR1 LGHNA, CDR2 YSLEER. The CDR3 is 14 amino acids. This sequence was found in a man between 50 and 59 years old with HIV. This chain joins TRBV4-3 and TRBJ2-7; D gene ambiguous. Sequenced here: unsorted PBMCs, sampled 3 years after starting antiretroviral therapy. CDR3 coding DNA: TGCGCCAGCAGCCAAGGGTACAGTCCCTACGAGCAGTACTTC. This encodes CASSQGYSPYEQYF.